This TCR beta chain was captured by sequencing in a study of post-analysis software for immune sequencing data. Study-level information: The disease courses spanned relapsing-remitting, secondary progressive and progressive-relapsing forms of multiple sclerosis.

Notes on this clonotype: The antigen is not known.

Findings and limits, study-wide: Five TRBV segments (TRBV5-6, TRBV5-1 and TRBV20-1 among them) occurred more frequently in patients than in controls.

Unique-molecular-identifier-tagged TCR beta cDNA libraries were used. TCRdb used MiXCR to reprocess the PCR reads, holding one entry per CDR3 protein. This table holds hundreds of thousands of distinct CDR3 sequences, approximately 59% found once. Germline V gene lookup returns CDR1 SGHTA and CDR2 FQGNSA. This CDR3 has 15 amino acids. Deletions cut 1 base from V and 7 bases from J, with 16 bases between. The rearrangement links TRBV7-2 to TRBJ2-5; possible D gene TRBD1, 5 bases. Material for sequencing was blood. This sequence was found in a girl aged 2-10 years with multiple sclerosis. CDR3 residues: CASSLVSQGPGTQYF. CDR3 DNA: TGTGCCAGCAGCTTAGTTTCTCAGGGCCCAGGGACCCAGTACTTC.